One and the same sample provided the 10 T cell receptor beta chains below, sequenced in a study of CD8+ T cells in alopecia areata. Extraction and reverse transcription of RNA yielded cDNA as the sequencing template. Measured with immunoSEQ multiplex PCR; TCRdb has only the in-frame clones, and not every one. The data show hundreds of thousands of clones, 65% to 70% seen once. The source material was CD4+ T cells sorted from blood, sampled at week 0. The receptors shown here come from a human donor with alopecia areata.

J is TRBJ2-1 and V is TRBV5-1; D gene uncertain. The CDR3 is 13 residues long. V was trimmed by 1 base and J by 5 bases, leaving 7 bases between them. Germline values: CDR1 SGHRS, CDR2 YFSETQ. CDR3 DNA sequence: TGCGCCAGCAGCTTGCTCCGGGACAATGAGCAGTTCTTC. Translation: CASSLLRDNEQFF.

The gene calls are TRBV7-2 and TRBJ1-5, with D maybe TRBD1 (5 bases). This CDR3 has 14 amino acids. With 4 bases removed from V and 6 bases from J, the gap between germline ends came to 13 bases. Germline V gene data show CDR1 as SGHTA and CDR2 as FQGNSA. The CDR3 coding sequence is TGTGCCAGCAGCTACGGCAGGGTGGGTCAGCCCCAGCATTTT. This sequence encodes CASSYGRVGQPQHF.

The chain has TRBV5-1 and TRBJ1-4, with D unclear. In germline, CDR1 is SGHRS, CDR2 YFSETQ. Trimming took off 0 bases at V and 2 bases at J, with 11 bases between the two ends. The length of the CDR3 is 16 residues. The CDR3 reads CASSLGPLETNEKLFF. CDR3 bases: TGCGCCAGCAGCTTGGGACCCCTCGAGACTAATGAAAAACTGTTTTTT.

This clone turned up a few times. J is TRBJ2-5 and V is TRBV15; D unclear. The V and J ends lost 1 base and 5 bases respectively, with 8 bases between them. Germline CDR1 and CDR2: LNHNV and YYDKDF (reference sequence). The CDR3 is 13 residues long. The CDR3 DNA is TGTGCCACCAGCAGAGGCCCGGCCGAGACCCAGTACTTC. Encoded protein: CATSRGPAETQYF.

The CDR3 sequence: CASSPRDHQETQYF. CDR3 DNA sequence: TGCGCCAGCAGCCCCAGGGACCACCAAGAGACCCAGTACTTC. V usage is TRBV5-1 and J usage is TRBJ2-5; D possibly uses TRBD1 or TRBD2 (5 bases each). Trimming removed 4 bases from V and 0 bases from J, with 10 bases in between. Germline-derived CDR1 and CDR2 are SGHRS and YFSETQ. The CDR3 runs 14 residues.

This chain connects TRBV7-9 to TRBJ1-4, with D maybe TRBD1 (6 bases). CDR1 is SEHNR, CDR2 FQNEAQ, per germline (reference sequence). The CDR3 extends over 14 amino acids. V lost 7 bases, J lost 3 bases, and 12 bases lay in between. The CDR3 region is CASIEQGSNEKLFF. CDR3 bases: TGTGCCAGCATCGAACAGGGATCTAATGAAAAACTGTTTTTT.

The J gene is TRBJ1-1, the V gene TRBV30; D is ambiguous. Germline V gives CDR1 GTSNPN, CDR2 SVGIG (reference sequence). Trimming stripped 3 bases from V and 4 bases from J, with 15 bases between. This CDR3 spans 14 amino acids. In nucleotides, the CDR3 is TGTGCCTGGAGCGACAACTTGGGGAGCACTGAAGCTTTCTTT. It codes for CAWSDNLGSTEAFF. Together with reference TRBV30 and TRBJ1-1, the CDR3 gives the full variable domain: SQTIHQWPATLVQPVGSPLSLECTVEGTSNPNLYWYRQAAGRGLQLLFYSVGIGQISSEVPQNLSASRPQDRQFILSSKKLLLSDSGFYLCAWSDNLGSTEAFFGQGTRLTVV.

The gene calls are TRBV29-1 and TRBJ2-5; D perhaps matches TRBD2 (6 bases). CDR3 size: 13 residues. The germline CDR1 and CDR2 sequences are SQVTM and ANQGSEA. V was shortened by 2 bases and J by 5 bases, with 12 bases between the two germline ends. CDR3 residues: CSVELTRQETQYF. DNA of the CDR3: TGCAGCGTTGAACTGACTAGGCAGGAGACCCAGTACTTC.

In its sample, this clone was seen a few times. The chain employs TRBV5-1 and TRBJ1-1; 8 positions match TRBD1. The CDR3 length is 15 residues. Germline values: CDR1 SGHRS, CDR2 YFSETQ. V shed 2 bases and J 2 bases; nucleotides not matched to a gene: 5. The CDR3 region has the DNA TGCGCCAGCAGCTTTGTCGGGACAGGAAACACTGAAGCTTTCTTT. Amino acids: CASSFVGTGNTEAFF.

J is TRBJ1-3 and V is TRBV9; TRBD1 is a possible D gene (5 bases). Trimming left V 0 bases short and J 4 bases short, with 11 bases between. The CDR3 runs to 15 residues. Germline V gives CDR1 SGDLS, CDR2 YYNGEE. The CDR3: CASSVGDPGGNTIYF. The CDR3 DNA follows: TGTGCCAGCAGCGTAGGGGACCCCGGAGGAAACACCATATATTTT.